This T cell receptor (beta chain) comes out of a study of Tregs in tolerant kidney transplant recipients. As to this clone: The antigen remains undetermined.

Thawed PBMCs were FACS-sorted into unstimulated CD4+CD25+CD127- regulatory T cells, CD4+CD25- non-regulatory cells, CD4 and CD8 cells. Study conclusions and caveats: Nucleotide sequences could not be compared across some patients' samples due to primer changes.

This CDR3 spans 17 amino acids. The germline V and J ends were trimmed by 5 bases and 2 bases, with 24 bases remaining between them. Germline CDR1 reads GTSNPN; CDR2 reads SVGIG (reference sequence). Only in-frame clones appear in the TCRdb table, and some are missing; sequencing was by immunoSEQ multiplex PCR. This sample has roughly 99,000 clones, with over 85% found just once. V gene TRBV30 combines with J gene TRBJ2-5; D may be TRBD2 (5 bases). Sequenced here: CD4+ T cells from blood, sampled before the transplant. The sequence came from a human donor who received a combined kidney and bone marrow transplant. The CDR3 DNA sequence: TGTGCCTGGGGGAGTGTTCCCTCCCCCCTTCCACAAGAGACCCAGTACTTC. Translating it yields CAWGSVPSPLPQETQYF.